A selection of T cell receptor beta chains follows, all from one sample in a study of T-cell memory formation after mild COVID-19. TCRdb fed the 5' RACE reads into MiXCR, producing one record per CDR3 protein. The sample shows about 440,000 distinct CDR3 sequences, 15% to 25% of them seen only once. The material sequenced was PBMCs or a T cell subset sorted from them (not recorded which). The receptors originated from an adult woman who had mild COVID-19 (a few samples of this study predate the infection). Cell type and time point are not known. CDR3s leave out the opening cysteine and the closing phenylalanine or tryptophan. The order of the fields is D gene, V gene, CDR3 protein. A D gene is named only where the DNA matches it firmly.

TRBD1	TRBV27	ASRTGENTGELF
TRBD1	TRBV4-2	ASSQATGPTAYEQY
TRBD2	TRBV5-1	ASSLDGGAHNSYNEQF
TRBD1	TRBV6-5	ASTLRDRAIDEQF
.	TRBV18	ASFVGTGGNTIY
.	TRBV27	ASSTREKSPDTQY
.	TRBV12-3/TRBV12-4	ASSSGKTYEQY
.	TRBV7-9	ASSLARLNSPLH
.	TRBV5-8	ASSLSRR
.	TRBV28	ASSSGTPQGEQY
.	TRBV30	AWSVNLYPEAF
.	TRBV7-9	ASSLGSSNTEAF
TRBD1	TRBV3-1	ASSSPGQSVYGYT
.	TRBV7-2	ASSFSGTPHEQF
.	TRBV4-1	ASSHQGAGTQY
.	TRBV27	ASSHVLTGINEQY
TRBD2	TRBV7-7	ASSFGLGTDTQY
.	TRBV4-3	ASSQVTSNGEDTQY
.	TRBV24-1	ATGNRTRGSNEQF
TRBD2	TRBV6-6	ASSYSFTSGTYEQY
TRBD1	TRBV27	ASSLSSVGQGRHNSPLH
.	TRBV24-1	ATSDPPGPPNEQY
TRBD1	TRBV12-3/TRBV12-4	ASSSSRGRNTIY
TRBD2	TRBV20-1	SALGRGDEQF
TRBD1	TRBV2	ASSEDRGTYEQY
TRBD1	TRBV5-5	ASSLIGGGQETQY
TRBD2	TRBV11-2	ASSPGGGETQY
.	TRBV6-5	ASSTTTLNTGELF
.	TRBV20-1	SARTGIRYGYT
.	TRBV5-5	ASSLSWGPNTEAF
TRBD1	TRBV24-1	ATSDFPTDRGVGEQF
.	TRBV7-8	ASSSSPTGLLGHNEQF
.	TRBV14	ASSQDRAGANVLT
.	TRBV18	ASSPQATGNTIY
.	TRBV12-5	ASRPDGAPRGYGYT
.	TRBV4-2	ASSQGGGLESIQY
.	TRBV4-3	ASSQDRDMSQPQH
.	TRBV18	ASSPPAGARGGYT
TRBD2	TRBV11-2	ASSLTSGRAGQF
.	TRBV6-5	ASSPFRGDGYT
.	TRBV29-1	SVDESRGNEQF
.	TRBV12-3/TRBV12-4	ASSPGPQRTQY
.	TRBV21-1	ASSNAEDIGIYGYT
TRBD1	TRBV3-1	ASSHAPGGRFGSGANVLT
TRBD2	TRBV4-2	ASSQDGLEVSGELF
.	TRBV7-8	ASSNSESGANVLT
.	TRBV7-9	ASSLVGSANTGELF
TRBD1	TRBV6-1	ASEARGLVYGYT
TRBD2	TRBV15	ATSSGGRVHDEQF
TRBD1	TRBV25-1	ASSAQGVRGEKLF